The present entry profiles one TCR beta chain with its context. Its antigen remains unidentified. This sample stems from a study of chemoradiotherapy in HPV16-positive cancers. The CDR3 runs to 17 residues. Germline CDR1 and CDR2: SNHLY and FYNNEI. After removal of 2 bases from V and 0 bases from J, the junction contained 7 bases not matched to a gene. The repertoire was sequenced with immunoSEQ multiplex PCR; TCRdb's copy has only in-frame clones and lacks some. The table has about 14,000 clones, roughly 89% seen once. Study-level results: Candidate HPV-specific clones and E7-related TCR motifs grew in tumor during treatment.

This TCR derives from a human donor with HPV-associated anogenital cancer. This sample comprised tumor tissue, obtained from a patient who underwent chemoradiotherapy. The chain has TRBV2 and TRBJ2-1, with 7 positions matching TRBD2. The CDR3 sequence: CASSERGSLSSYNEQFF. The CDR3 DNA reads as TGTGCCAGCAGTGAACGCGGGAGCCTAAGCTCCTACAATGAGCAGTTCTTC. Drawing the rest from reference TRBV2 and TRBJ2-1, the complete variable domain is EPEVTQTPSHQVTQMGQEVILRCVPISNHLYFYWYRQILGQKVEFLVSFYNNEISEKSEIFDDQFSVERPDGSNFTLKIRSTKLEDSAMYFCASSERGSLSSYNEQFFGPGTRLTVL.